The 9 T cell receptor beta chains reported below all come from one sample, sequenced in a study of blood T cell repertoires in COVID-19. Some clones are missing from TCRdb's copy, which holds only in-frame ones; the method was immunoSEQ multiplex PCR. The sample carries around 78,000 clones, roughly 88% recorded once. The sample was peripheral blood. The receptors originated from a woman in her forties or fifties in a cohort sampled during active COVID-19.

The gene calls are TRBV13 and TRBJ2-5, with a possible D match to TRBD2 (5 bases). CDR3 length: 12 residues. Germline CDR1 reads PRHDT; CDR2 reads FYEKMQ (reference sequence). The V end was cut by 5 bases, the J end by 4 bases, with 8 bases between. CDR3: CASSPRGETQYF. CDR3 bases: TGTGCCAGCAGCCCCCGGGGAGAGACCCAGTACTTC.

This sequence joins TRBV27 and TRBJ1-1; possibly TRBD1 for D (5 bases). Germline V CDR1 and CDR2: MNHEY, SMNVEV (reference sequence). Deletions cut 6 bases from V and 12 bases from J, with 20 bases between. This CDR3 spans 13 amino acids. Written as DNA, the CDR3 is TGTGCCAGCAGAATGACCCAGGGATGGGAAACTTTCTTT. Encoded protein: CASRMTQGWETFF.

This clone was seen only once. The genes are TRBV7-6 and TRBJ2-7, with TRBD2 matching 14 bases. Germline V gene sequence: CDR1 SGHVS, CDR2 FNYEAQ. The CDR3 extends over 16 amino acids. The V segment lost 1 base and the J segment 7 bases; nucleotides outside the gene matches: 6. CDR3 nucleotide sequence: TGTGCCAGCAGCTTAGGGGGACTAGCGGGAGCGGGGGAGCAGTACTTC. It codes for CASSLGGLAGAGEQYF.

V usage is TRBV19 and J usage is TRBJ2-1, with 13 bases matching TRBD2. In germline, CDR1 is LNHDA, CDR2 SQIVND (reference sequence). The CDR3 spans 17 residues. The V gene end was trimmed by 8 bases and the J gene end by 5 bases; junction bases not matched to a gene: 12. In DNA, the CDR3 is TGTGCCAGTGCAGAGACTAGCGGGAGGCACATGGACAATGAGCAGTTCTTC. Translated: CASAETSGRHMDNEQFF.

The chain recombines TRBV28 with TRBJ2-5; TRBD2 agrees at 12 bases. The CDR3 length is 19 residues. V gave up 6 bases and J gave up 5 bases; unmatched junction bases: 19. Germline assignment: CDR1 MDHEN and CDR2 SYDVKM. The CDR3 DNA follows: TGTGCCAGCAGCCTGACTAGCGGGAGACGGGTATTGAGGTCCGAGACCCAGTACTTC. As protein: CASSLTSGRRVLRSETQYF.

CDR3 in DNA: TGTGCCAGCAGCTTAGAGAGGAACTCTGGAAACACCATATATTTT. This encodes CASSLERNSGNTIYF. V usage is TRBV7-9 and J usage is TRBJ1-3; no clear D gene. Germline V CDR1 and CDR2: SEHNR, FQNEAQ (reference sequence). The CDR3 has 15 amino acids. The germline V and J ends were trimmed by 1 base and 0 bases, with 7 bases remaining between them.

The V gene is TRBV5-4, the J gene TRBJ2-7, with TRBD1 matching 9 bases. CDR3 length equals 18 residues. Germline lookup yields CDR1 SGHNT and CDR2 YYREEE (reference sequence). The V and J ends lost 0 bases and 5 bases, in that order; junction bases with no gene match: 15. CDR3 in amino acids: CASSLDANRGPTVDEQYF. The DNA for the CDR3 is TGTGCCAGCAGCTTGGACGCAAACAGGGGGCCGACGGTCGACGAGCAGTACTTC.

The chain couples TRBV6-6 to TRBJ1-1, with D possibly TRBD1 on 5 matching bases. With 8 bases removed from V and 0 bases from J, the gap between germline ends came to 13 bases. The CDR3 length is 14 residues. Germline values: CDR1 MNHNY, CDR2 SVGAGI (reference sequence). Written as DNA, the CDR3 is TGTGCCAGCTACCGAAGGGGAATGAACACTGAAGCTTTCTTT. Its protein product is CASYRRGMNTEAFF.

The V call is TRBV9, the J call TRBJ1-4; D remains ambiguous. The V end was cut by 4 bases, the J end by 8 bases, with 15 bases between. There are 14 residues in the CDR3. Germline assignment: CDR1 SGDLS and CDR2 YYNGEE. The CDR3 DNA is TGTGCCAGCAGCCCAGACCCCCTAGGAGAAAAACTGTTTTTT. Translation: CASSPDPLGEKLFF.